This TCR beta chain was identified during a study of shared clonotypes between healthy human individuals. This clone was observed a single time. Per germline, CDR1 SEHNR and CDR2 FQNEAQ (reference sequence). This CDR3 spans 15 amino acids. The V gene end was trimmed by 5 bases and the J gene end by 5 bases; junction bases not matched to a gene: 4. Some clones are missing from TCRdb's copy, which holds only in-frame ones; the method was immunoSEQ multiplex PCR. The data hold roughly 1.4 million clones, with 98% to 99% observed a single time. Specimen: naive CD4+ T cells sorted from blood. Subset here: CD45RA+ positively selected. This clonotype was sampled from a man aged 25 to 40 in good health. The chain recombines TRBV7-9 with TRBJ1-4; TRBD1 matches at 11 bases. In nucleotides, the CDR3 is TGTGCCAGCAGCCCAGGACAGGGGGCGAATGAAAAACTGTTTTTT. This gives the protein CASSPGQGANEKLFF.